A selection of T cell receptor beta chains follows, all from one sample in a study of technical replicates of blood from a handful of donors. Sequenced by immunoSEQ multiplex PCR; TCRdb stores in-frame clones only, minus some. The sample has roughly 70,000 clones; roughly nine tenths are singletons. The sample consisted of PBMCs. Every receptor here comes from a human donor in good health. Some clones in this sample may be carry-over from other donors' samples. The CDR3 runs from the conserved cysteine through the conserved F or W. Fields, in order: V gene, clone size, J gene, D gene, CDR3 protein, CDR3 DNA. D genes are given only for firm matches. The size of a clone is reported for some rows only, either as once, few or many, or as a class for expanded clones.

TRBV19	.	TRBJ2-5	.	CASSTSETQYF	TGTGCCAGTAGTACTTCTGAGACCCAGTACTTC
TRBV2	few	TRBJ1-1	.	CASSEDRGEAFF	TGTGCCAGCAGTGAGGACCGGGGTGAAGCTTTCTTT
TRBV4-3	.	TRBJ2-7	.	CASSQDGPTGPYEQYF	TGCGCCAGCAGCCAGGATGGCCCGACAGGCCCCTACGAGCAGTACTTC
TRBV5-8	.	TRBJ1-3	.	CASSTWGTQVGNTIYF	TGTGCCAGCAGTACATGGGGGACTCAGGTTGGAAACACCATATATTTT
TRBV15	.	TRBJ1-5	.	CATSRVQGGNQPQHF	TGTGCCACCAGCAGAGTACAGGGAGGCAATCAGCCCCAGCATTTT
TRBV6-4	.	TRBJ1-2	.	CASSEGRTAGYTF	TGTGCCAGCAGTGAAGGGAGGACGGCCGGCTACACCTTC
TRBV4-3	.	TRBJ2-3	TRBD2	CASSQRLAGGTPLSVDTQYF	TGCGCCAGCAGCCAGAGACTAGCGGGAGGTACGCCTTTGAGTGTCGATACGCAGTATTTT
TRBV6-1	.	TRBJ2-7	.	CASSGLAPTEYEQYF	TGTGCCAGCAGTGGTCTAGCGCCGACGGAGTACGAGCAGTACTTC
TRBV6-5	.	TRBJ2-7	.	CASSSQGYEQYF	TGTGCCAGCAGTTCACAGGGTTACGAGCAGTACTTC
TRBV7-6	.	TRBJ1-1	TRBD1	CASSSLGVGGGMATEAFF	TGTGCCAGCAGCTCCCTGGGAGTAGGGGGCGGAATGGCCACTGAAGCTTTCTTT
TRBV2	.	TRBJ1-1	TRBD1	CASSPDRGSEAFF	TGTGCCAGCAGTCCGGACAGGGGGTCTGAAGCTTTCTTT
TRBV29-1	few	TRBJ2-7	TRBD2	CSVEVRTSEAYEQYF	TGCAGCGTTGAGGTCCGCACTAGCGAGGCCTACGAGCAGTACTTC
TRBV27	.	TRBJ2-1	.	CASSLAGPGNEQFF	TGTGCCAGCAGTTTAGCGGGCCCGGGGAATGAGCAGTTCTTC
TRBV6-5	.	TRBJ1-1	.	CASNEGYTEAFF	TGTGCCAGCAACGAGGGTTACACTGAAGCTTTCTTT
TRBV7-2	.	TRBJ2-7	TRBD2	CASTLGLAGMYEQYF	TGTGCCAGCACCCTTGGGCTAGCGGGAATGTACGAGCAGTACTTC
TRBV7-2	.	TRBJ2-5	TRBD2	CASSAHLTSGGQETQYF	TGTGCCAGCAGCGCCCACCTCACTAGCGGGGGACAAGAGACCCAGTACTTC
TRBV5-4	.	TRBJ1-2	TRBD1	CASSSPGPNRGVQGYTF	TGTGCCAGCAGCTCCCCAGGCCCGAACAGGGGCGTGCAGGGCTACACCTTC
TRBV9	.	TRBJ2-5	TRBD2	CASSVAAGGKETQYF	TGTGCCAGCAGCGTAGCTGCGGGGGGGAAAGAGACCCAGTACTTC
TRBV5-6	.	TRBJ1-1	.	CASSLEGRRDTEAFF	TGTGCCAGCAGCTTGGAGGGGAGGCGGGACACTGAAGCTTTCTTT
TRBV4-1	once	TRBJ2-1	TRBD2	CASSQVGRTSRHNEQFF	TGCGCCAGCAGCCAAGTTGGACGGACTAGCAGACATAATGAGCAGTTCTTC
TRBV6-5	.	TRBJ2-2	TRBD2	CASSSSRLAGTGELFF	TGTGCCAGCAGTTCCTCTCGGCTAGCGGGCACCGGGGAGCTGTTTTTT
TRBV7-9	.	TRBJ1-1	.	CASSQTQVNTEAFF	TGTGCCAGCAGCCAAACTCAGGTTAACACTGAAGCTTTCTTT
TRBV7-9	.	TRBJ2-7	.	CASSLELQTLHEQYF	TGTGCCAGCAGCTTAGAGCTTCAAACCCTCCACGAGCAGTACTTC
TRBV9	.	TRBJ2-7	TRBD2	CASSAGFLAGEMGEQYF	TGTGCCAGCAGCGCAGGATTTCTAGCGGGAGAAATGGGAGAGCAGTACTTC
TRBV11-3	.	TRBJ2-1	TRBD1	CASSSDRGLGGEQFF	TGTGCCAGCAGCTCGGACAGGGGGCTCGGGGGTGAGCAGTTCTTC
TRBV10-3	.	TRBJ2-1	TRBD2	CAISKGLGAYNEQFF	TGTGCCATCAGCAAAGGACTAGGTGCCTACAATGAGCAGTTCTTC
TRBV2	.	TRBJ1-5	TRBD1	CASSGQGAHQPQHF	TGTGCCAGCAGTGGACAGGGGGCACATCAGCCCCAGCATTTT
TRBV2	.	TRBJ2-3	TRBD2	CASSEFWSGSADTQYF	TGTGCCAGCAGTGAATTTTGGAGCGGGAGTGCAGATACGCAGTATTTT
TRBV5-1	.	TRBJ2-5	.	CASRTNQETQYF	TGCGCCAGCAGGACTAACCAAGAGACCCAGTACTTC
TRBV4-1	.	TRBJ2-2	.	CASSQDLSQLVYTGELFF	TGCGCCAGCAGCCAAGATCTTTCACAGTTAGTATACACCGGGGAGCTGTTTTTT
TRBV6-1	few	TRBJ2-1	TRBD2	CASTISSGGNEQFF	TGTGCCAGCACTATTTCTAGCGGGGGCAATGAGCAGTTCTTC
TRBV29-1	.	TRBJ2-1	.	CSVAQSSYNEQFF	TGCAGCGTTGCACAGAGCTCCTACAATGAGCAGTTCTTC
TRBV27	.	TRBJ1-5	TRBD1	CASSRQGVLWGNQPQHF	TGTGCCAGCAGCCGACAGGGGGTATTATGGGGCAATCAGCCCCAGCATTTT
TRBV5-6	.	TRBJ2-7	TRBD1	CASSLAGGPSFYEQYF	TGTGCCAGCAGCTTAGCAGGGGGTCCATCCTTCTACGAGCAGTACTTC
TRBV6-1	.	TRBJ1-1	TRBD1	CASSELTGEDTEAFF	TGTGCCAGCAGTGAACTGACAGGGGAGGACACTGAAGCTTTCTTT
TRBV21-1	.	TRBJ2-7	.	CASSNNGSYEQYF	TGTGCCAGCAGCAATAACGGCTCCTACGAGCAGTACTTC
TRBV7-9	.	TRBJ2-1	.	CASSLDSNEQFF	TGTGCCAGCAGCTTAGACTCTAATGAGCAGTTCTTC
TRBV5-8	.	TRBJ1-2	.	CASSSQANYGYTF	TGTGCCAGCAGCTCCCAGGCTAACTATGGCTACACCTTC
TRBV11-2	.	TRBJ1-5	TRBD1	CASSIGQGAGQPQHF	TGTGCCAGCAGCATAGGACAGGGGGCTGGTCAGCCCCAGCATTTT
TRBV6-6	once	TRBJ1-4	.	CASGQARFLEKLFF	TGTGCCAGCGGACAAGCCCGGTTCTTAGAGAAACTGTTTTTT
TRBV4-3	.	TRBJ1-4	.	CASSQRQATNEKLFF	TGCGCCAGCAGCCAACGACAGGCAACTAATGAAAAACTGTTTTTT
TRBV7-9	once	TRBJ2-1	TRBD2	CASSSWREVNEQFF	TGTGCCAGCAGCTCCTGGCGGGAGGTAAATGAGCAGTTCTTC
TRBV4-1	.	TRBJ1-1	TRBD1	CASSQAGTGNEAFF	TGCGCCAGCAGCCAAGCCGGGACAGGGAATGAAGCTTTCTTT
TRBV7-6	.	TRBJ2-5	.	CASSQSGGAETQYF	TGTGCCAGCAGCCAATCGGGGGGCGCGGAGACCCAGTACTTC
TRBV6-5	.	TRBJ2-2	TRBD2	CASRAGGNTGELFF	TGTGCCAGCAGAGCGGGGGGTAACACCGGGGAGCTGTTTTTT
TRBV5-4	few	TRBJ2-3	TRBD2	CASSSRTSGRLTDTQYF	TGTGCCAGCAGCTCACGGACTAGCGGGAGGCTCACAGATACGCAGTATTTT
TRBV4-3	.	TRBJ2-3	TRBD2	CASSPLAGEDTQYF	TGCGCCAGCAGCCCGCTAGCGGGGGAGGATACGCAGTATTTT
TRBV7-9	.	TRBJ1-2	.	CASSLGRARNHYGYTF	TGTGCCAGCAGCTTAGGCAGGGCCAGAAACCACTATGGCTACACCTTC
TRBV2	.	TRBJ2-1	TRBD2	CASSYSGGAYNEQFF	TGTGCCAGCAGTTATAGCGGGGGGGCGTACAATGAGCAGTTCTTC
TRBV7-8	once	TRBJ1-5	.	CASSLGGGNQPQHF	TGTGCCAGCAGCTTAGGGGGAGGGAATCAGCCCCAGCATTTT
TRBV7-2	.	TRBJ1-2	.	CASSPRQRNYGYTF	TGTGCCAGCAGCCCACGACAGAGAAACTATGGCTACACCTTC
TRBV4-3	once	TRBJ2-1	TRBD2	CASSPRLAGGPESNEQFF	TGCGCCAGCAGCCCAAGGCTAGCGGGGGGGCCAGAGTCCAATGAGCAGTTCTTC
TRBV10-3	.	TRBJ1-2	TRBD1	CAISRGPGTGRFSYGYTF	TGTGCCATCAGCCGAGGTCCCGGGACAGGACGTTTTAGCTATGGCTACACCTTC
TRBV7-9	.	TRBJ1-1	TRBD1	CASSFSTGYTEAFF	TGTGCCAGCAGCTTTTCGACAGGGTACACTGAAGCTTTCTTT
TRBV27	.	TRBJ2-2	TRBD2	CASSSTSGARSGTGELFF	TGTGCCAGCAGTTCGACTAGCGGGGCCAGAAGTGGCACCGGGGAGCTGTTTTTT
TRBV6-6	.	TRBJ1-1	.	CASSVQGNTEAFF	TGTGCCAGCAGTGTACAGGGGAACACTGAAGCTTTCTTT
TRBV7-9	.	TRBJ2-5	TRBD1	CASSARQGLETQYF	TGTGCCAGCAGCGCTCGACAGGGGCTGGAGACCCAGTACTTC
TRBV19	.	TRBJ2-1	TRBD2	CASSMGVAGGLYGEQFF	TGTGCCAGTAGTATGGGGGTAGCGGGAGGGTTGTATGGTGAGCAGTTCTTC